This T cell receptor beta chain derives from a study of blood T cell repertoires in COVID-19. Study information: The United States, Italy and Spain were the sources of the acute and convalescent COVID-19 samples. Nucleic acid was either cDNA or gDNA, and it came from T cells, B-cell-depleted T cells, or PBMCs.

Method: immunoSEQ multiplex PCR; TCRdb's copy keeps in-frame clones and lacks some. The sample comprises roughly 250,000 clones, approximately 90% of which are singletons, and 1.5% to 2% rests with the top ten. Participants' own reports of clinical history determined their cohort assignment. V dropped 4 bases and J dropped 6; count of bases not matched to a gene: 10. This CDR3 spans 15 amino acids. The germline V gene has CDR1 LGHDT and CDR2 YNNKEL (reference sequence). Sequenced material: PBMCs or T cells enriched from blood (not recorded which). This chain connects TRBV3-1 (or the pseudogene TRBV3-2) to TRBJ1-2; the match to TRBD1 covers 8 bases. This TCR was sampled from a woman between 18 and 29 years old who had recovered from COVID-19. Here the CDR3 DNA reads TGTGCCAGCAGCCCCGTGCGGACAGGGTGGAATGGCTACACCTTC. Its protein is CASSPVRTGWNGYTF.